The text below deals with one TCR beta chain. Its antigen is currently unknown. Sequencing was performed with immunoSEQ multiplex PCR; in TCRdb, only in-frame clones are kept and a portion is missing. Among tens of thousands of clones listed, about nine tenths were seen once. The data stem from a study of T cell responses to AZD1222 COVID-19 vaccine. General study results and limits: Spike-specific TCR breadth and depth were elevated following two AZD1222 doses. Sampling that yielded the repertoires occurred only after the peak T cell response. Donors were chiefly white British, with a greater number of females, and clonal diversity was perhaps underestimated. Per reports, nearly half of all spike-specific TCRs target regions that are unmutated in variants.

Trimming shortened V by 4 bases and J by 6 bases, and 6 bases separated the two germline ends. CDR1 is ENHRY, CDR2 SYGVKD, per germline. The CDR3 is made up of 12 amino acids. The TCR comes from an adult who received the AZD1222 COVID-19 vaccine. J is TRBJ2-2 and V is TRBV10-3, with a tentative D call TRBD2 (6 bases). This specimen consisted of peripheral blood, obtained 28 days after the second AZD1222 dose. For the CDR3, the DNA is TGTGCCATCAGTGGGGGGGCCGGGGAGCTGTTTTTT. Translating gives CAISGGAGELFF.